Listed here are 29 T cell receptor beta chains from one sample, sequenced in a study of blood T cell repertoires in COVID-19. Sequencing used immunoSEQ multiplex PCR; TCRdb keeps in-frame clones, though not all of them. The sample consists of a few hundred thousand clones, approximately 84% of them appearing once. Specimen: PBMCs or T cells enriched from blood (not recorded which). The receptors originated from a man in his fifties or sixties who had recovered from COVID-19.

This rearrangement joins TRBV7-8 to TRBJ2-5; 8 positions agree with TRBD1. The junction had 9 bases not matched to a gene; V was cut back by 1 base and J by 5 bases. The germline gives CDR1 SGHVS, CDR2 FQNEAQ. The CDR3 is 16 amino acids. CDR3 residues: CASSLVAGGSIETQYF. CDR3 coding DNA: TGTGCCAGCAGCTTAGTCGCAGGGGGCTCTATTGAGACCCAGTACTTC.

The chain combines TRBV6-5 with TRBJ2-3, with a tentative D call TRBD2 (5 bases). V lost 6 bases and J 4 bases, leaving 17 bases between the germline ends. Germline V gene lookup returns CDR1 MNHEY and CDR2 SVGAGI. The CDR3 covers 15 residues. The CDR3 nucleotides are TGTGCCAGCAGGGGATCCTCGGGGAGCGCAGATACGCAGTATTTT. Its translation: CASRGSSGSADTQYF.

As regards this clone: Other nucleotide sequences from this sample produce the same CDR3. The chain combines TRBV10-2 with TRBJ1-1; perhaps TRBD1 as D (5 bases). The CDR3 length is 14 residues. Germline CDR1 and CDR2: WSHSY and SAAADI. Trimming shortened V by 2 bases and J by 1 base, and 8 bases separated the two germline ends. CDR3 region: CASSETGQNTEAFF. The DNA of the CDR3 is TGCGCCAGCAGTGAGACAGGCCAGAACACTGAAGCTTTCTTT.

The chain combines TRBV13 with TRBJ1-2; the D gene is possibly TRBD1 (6 bases). The CDR3 covers 13 residues. Trimming cost V 7 bases and J 3 bases, with 12 bases left between them. In germline, CDR1 is PRHDT, CDR2 FYEKMQ (reference sequence). For the CDR3, the DNA is TGTGCCAGCACCTACAACAGGGACTATGGCTACACCTTC. This gives the protein CASTYNRDYGYTF. Looking up the rest from reference TRBV13 and TRBJ1-2 gives the full variable domain: AAGVIQSPRHLIKEKRETATLKCYPIPRHDTVYWYQQGPGQDPQFLISFYEKMQSDKGSIPDRFSAQQFSDYHSELNMSSLELGDSALYFCASTYNRDYGYTFGSGTRLTVV.

The V and J genes are TRBV18 and TRBJ2-7, with 14 nucleotides matching TRBD2. Germline-derived CDR1 and CDR2 are KGHSH and LQKENI. The length of the CDR3 is 18 residues. Trimming took 4 bases from V and 6 from J; bases not matched to a gene: 14. CDR3: CASSLYRLAGGRNSEQYF. The CDR3, as DNA: TGTGCCAGCTCACTATACAGACTAGCGGGAGGGCGGAATTCCGAGCAGTACTTC. The full variable domain, completed using reference TRBV18 and TRBJ2-7, is NAGVMQNPRHLVRRRGQEARLRCSPMKGHSHVYWYRQLPEEGLKFMVYLQKENIIDESGMPKERFSAEFPKEGPSILRIQQVVRGDSAAYFCASSLYRLAGGRNSEQYFGPGTRLTVT.

The chain joins TRBV3-1 (or the pseudogene TRBV3-2) to TRBJ2-1; D gene uncertain. Trimming left V 3 bases short and J 7 bases short, with 13 bases between. This CDR3 contains 14 residues. From germline, CDR1 is LGHDT and CDR2 YNNKEL (reference sequence). CDR3 in amino acids: CASSQGFTTNEQFF. The CDR3 DNA sequence: TGTGCCAGCAGCCAGGGTTTTACTACAAATGAGCAGTTCTTC.

The chain uses TRBV2 and TRBJ1-2, with TRBD1 matching over 7 bases. There are 16 residues in the CDR3. Germline V gene data show CDR1 as SNHLY and CDR2 as FYNNEI. Trimming cost V 3 bases and J 3 bases; bases outside gene matches: 10. The CDR3 here is CASSDLGVGGYYGYTF. In DNA form, the CDR3 reads TGTGCCAGCAGTGACCTCGGTGTAGGGGGCTACTATGGCTACACCTTC.

V and J are TRBV27 and TRBJ2-1, with 12 nucleotides matching TRBD2. Germline CDR1 is MNHEY and CDR2 is SMNVEV (reference sequence). J was trimmed by 0 bases and V by 6 bases; bases with no gene match: 15. The CDR3 loop spans 20 amino acids. In DNA, the CDR3 is TGTGCCAGCAGGCTTAGACTAGCGGGGGCCGTAATAAGCTCCTACAATGAGCAGTTCTTC. This gives the protein CASRLRLAGAVISSYNEQFF.

This rearrangement joins TRBV18 to TRBJ1-5; D possibly corresponds to TRBD1 (6 bases). Looked up from germline, CDR1 is KGHSH and CDR2 is LQKENI. CDR3 size: 15 residues. V shed 2 bases and J shed 5 bases, with 13 bases lying between them. The CDR3 DNA is TGTGCCAGCTCACCAGAGCAGGGGCGAGATCAGCCCCAGCATTTT. This codes for CASSPEQGRDQPQHF.

As for this clone: The sample has other DNA sequences that encode this CDR3 too. The chain joins TRBV7-2 to TRBJ2-5; no clear D gene. Germline lookup yields CDR1 SGHTA and CDR2 FQGNSA. The CDR3 contains 14 residues. Trimming cost V 1 base and J 2 bases, with 8 bases left between them. The CDR3 DNA reads as TGTGCCAGCAGCTTAGTCGGCGGTCAAGAGACCCAGTACTTC. Its protein is CASSLVGGQETQYF.

This clone was observed a single time. CDR3 nucleotide sequence: TGTGCCAGTAGTAGGCGTATAGCGGAGGTAGTCGGTGAGCAGTTCTTC. This translates into CASSRRIAEVVGEQFF. The J gene is TRBJ2-1, the V gene TRBV19; a weak D match, TRBD2 (6 bases). V was cut by 4 bases and J by 9 bases, with 22 bases left in between. Germline V gene sequence: CDR1 LNHDA, CDR2 SQIVND (reference sequence). The CDR3 contains 16 residues. Full variable domain (missing parts from reference TRBV19 and TRBJ2-1): DGGITQSPKYLFRKEGQNVTLSCEQNLNHDAMYWYRQDPGQGLRLIYYSQIVNDFQKGDIAEGYSVSREKKESFPLTVTSAQKNPTAFYLCASSRRIAEVVGEQFFGPGTRLTVL.

The V and J genes are TRBV5-6 and TRBJ2-7; TRBD2 is a possible D gene (6 bases). The CDR3 length is 14 residues. The V gene's germline CDR1 is SGHDT and CDR2 YYEEEE. The V end was cut by 1 base, the J end by 1 base, with 9 bases between. CDR3 residues: CASSLFGGSYEQYF. CDR3 nucleotide sequence: TGTGCCAGCAGCTTGTTCGGGGGTTCCTACGAGCAGTACTTC. Using reference TRBV5-6 and TRBJ2-7 for the parts outside the CDR3, the full variable domain is DAGVTQSPTHLIKTRGQQVTLRCSPKSGHDTVSWYQQALGQGPQFIFQYYEEEERQRGNFPDRFSGHQFPNYSSELNVNALLLGDSALYLCASSLFGGSYEQYFGPGTRLTVT.

Written as DNA, the CDR3 is TGCGCCAGCCTTTGGCGGACAGGGTACGAGCAGTACTTC. This encodes CASLWRTGYEQYF. The chain joins TRBV10-2 to TRBJ2-7; 8 bases map to TRBD1. The CDR3 runs 13 residues. Germline V gene data show CDR1 as WSHSY and CDR2 as SAAADI. V lost 8 bases and J lost 4; bases outside the gene matches: 7.

The genes are TRBV9 and TRBJ2-1; D is unclear. The CDR3 has 13 residues. V shed 3 bases and J shed 4 bases, with 8 bases lying between them. Germline V gives CDR1 SGDLS, CDR2 YYNGEE. The CDR3 is CASSENMYNEQFF. The CDR3 coding sequence is TGTGCCAGCAGCGAAAACATGTACAATGAGCAGTTCTTC.

The chain employs TRBV6-6 and TRBJ2-3, with 8 bases identical to TRBD2. Germline CDR1 and CDR2: MNHNY and SVGAGI (reference sequence). With V trimmed by 6 bases and J by 4 bases, 12 bases remained unmatched. The length of the CDR3 is 16 residues. Here the CDR3 DNA reads TGTGCCAGCAGCCAGACGAGCGGGAGTGGGGCAGATACGCAGTATTTT. Its translation: CASSQTSGSGADTQYF.

The V call is TRBV27, the J call TRBJ1-4; weak D call: TRBD1 (5 bases). Looked up from germline, CDR1 is MNHEY and CDR2 is SMNVEV (reference sequence). Trimming took 2 bases from V and 8 from J, leaving 15 bases between them. The CDR3 covers 15 residues. The CDR3 nucleotides are TGTGCCAGCAGTTTAGGCGGGACGGTGGGGGAAAAACTGTTTTTT. Translating gives CASSLGGTVGEKLFF.

This chain links TRBV20-1 with TRBJ1-1; tentative D call: TRBD1 (6 bases). The length of the CDR3 is 11 residues. Germline V gene data show CDR1 as DFQATT and CDR2 as SNEGSKA (reference sequence). Between the trimmed V and J ends, which lost 2 bases and 10 bases, there was a span of 11 bases. CDR3 protein: CSARLGTRAFF. The CDR3 DNA follows: TGCAGTGCTAGACTTGGGACACGAGCTTTCTTT.

The chain combines TRBV6-4 with TRBJ2-1; TRBD1 matches 12 bases. Looked up from germline, CDR1 is MRHNA and CDR2 is SNTAGT. V gave up 4 bases and J gave up 4 bases; unmatched junction bases: 8. The CDR3 extends over 17 amino acids. As DNA, the CDR3 is TGTGCCAGCAGTGCCGGGACAGGGGGCTCATCGTACAATGAGCAGTTCTTC. Its translation is CASSAGTGGSSYNEQFF.

A few counts support this clone. The rearrangement joins TRBV12-3 or TRBV12-4 to TRBJ1-1; D possibly corresponds to TRBD1 (6 bases). CDR3 size: 13 residues. The V and J ends lost 4 bases and 9 bases respectively, with 15 bases between them. The CDR3 DNA is TGTGCCAGCAGTTCGACCGACAGGACTCAAGCTTTCTTT. Its protein product is CASSSTDRTQAFF.

The rearrangement joins TRBV28 to TRBJ2-7; 7 bases agree with TRBD2. Germline CDR1 is MDHEN and CDR2 is SYDVKM. V was clipped by 7 bases and J by 3 bases; unmatched bases: 9. The CDR3 has 14 residues. This CDR3 is CASTQGEGNYEQYF. The CDR3 DNA is TGTGCCAGCACCCAAGGGGAGGGGAACTACGAGCAGTACTTC.

This clone has a handful of counts. The chain couples TRBV28 to TRBJ1-5; D possibly corresponds to TRBD1 (5 bases). The length of the CDR3 is 14 residues. The V end was cut by 3 bases, the J end by 7 bases, with 13 bases between. Germline lookup yields CDR1 MDHEN and CDR2 SYDVKM. CDR3 nucleotides: TGTGCCAGCAGTTTTAGCCAGGGATTGCAGCCCCAGCATTTT. Translating gives CASSFSQGLQPQHF.

The V call is TRBV6-5, the J call TRBJ1-3; 7 positions agree with TRBD1. V gave up 0 bases and J gave up 1 base; unmatched junction bases: 3. The CDR3 extends over 16 amino acids. Germline-derived CDR1 and CDR2 are MNHEY and SVGAGI. CDR3 residues: CASSYSRGPSGNTIYF. In DNA form, the CDR3 reads TGTGCCAGCAGTTACTCGAGGGGGCCTTCTGGAAACACCATATATTTT.

The chain links TRBV12-5 to TRBJ1-5; 8 nucleotides match TRBD1. The CDR3 has 15 residues. CDR1 and CDR2 (germline): LGHNT, FRNRAP. The V segment lost 6 bases and the J segment 3 bases; nucleotides outside the gene matches: 7. The CDR3 coding sequence is TGTGCTAGTGGCAGGGGACAGGCAGTCAATCAGCCCCAGCATTTT. Its translation: CASGRGQAVNQPQHF.

This clone was seen only a few times. This rearrangement joins TRBV27 to TRBJ2-3; D unclear. V shed 8 bases and J shed 0 bases, with 15 bases lying between them. There are 15 residues in the CDR3. Per the germline V gene, CDR1 is MNHEY and CDR2 is SMNVEV (reference sequence). The CDR3 loop is CASRNILLSTDTQYF. The CDR3 bases are TGTGCCAGCCGAAACATTCTTTTAAGCACAGATACGCAGTATTTT.

This sequence joins TRBV18 and TRBJ1-5; TRBD1 might be the D (5 bases). Germline values: CDR1 KGHSH, CDR2 LQKENI. Between the trimmed V and J ends, which lost 1 base and 3 bases, there was a span of 10 bases. This CDR3 region has 15 residues. CDR3 DNA: TGTGCCAGCTCACCACAGGGGCATCTCAATCAGCCCCAGCATTTT. This encodes CASSPQGHLNQPQHF.

This clone is a singleton in its sample. The rearrangement links TRBV5-4 to TRBJ1-2; D unclear. Trimming left V 0 bases short and J 1 base short, with 7 bases between. The V gene's germline CDR1 is SGHNT and CDR2 YYREEE (reference sequence). The CDR3 is 14 residues long. CDR3 region: CASSLVQVNYGYTF. CDR3 sequence (DNA): TGTGCCAGCAGCTTGGTCCAGGTTAACTATGGCTACACCTTC.

The chain combines TRBV10-1 with TRBJ2-7; D gene ambiguous. Germline V gives CDR1 WNHNN, CDR2 SYGVQD (reference sequence). The CDR3 is 12 amino acids. With 0 bases removed from V and 6 bases from J, the gap between germline ends came to 6 bases. CDR3 protein: CASSESTSEQYF. CDR3 DNA: TGCGCCAGCAGTGAGTCGACTTCCGAGCAGTACTTC.

This rearrangement joins TRBV5-5 to TRBJ1-4; 9 nucleotides match TRBD1. CDR3 length: 16 amino acids. Germline CDR1 SGHKS, CDR2 YYEKEE (reference sequence). J gave up 7 bases and V 5 bases, and 12 bases lay outside the gene matches. The DNA of the CDR3 is TGTGCCAGCAGTAAAATTCCGGGACAGGGTACTGAAAAACTGTTTTTT. Amino acid sequence: CASSKIPGQGTEKLFF.

The CDR3 is CSVGEVNSPLHF. The DNA for the CDR3 is TGCAGCGTTGGTGAGGTTAATTCACCCCTCCACTTT. The rearrangement links TRBV29-1 to TRBJ1-6, with D hard to call. Trimming removed 4 bases from V and 6 bases from J, with 7 bases in between. Germline assignment: CDR1 SQVTM and CDR2 ANQGSEA. This CDR3 has 12 amino acids.